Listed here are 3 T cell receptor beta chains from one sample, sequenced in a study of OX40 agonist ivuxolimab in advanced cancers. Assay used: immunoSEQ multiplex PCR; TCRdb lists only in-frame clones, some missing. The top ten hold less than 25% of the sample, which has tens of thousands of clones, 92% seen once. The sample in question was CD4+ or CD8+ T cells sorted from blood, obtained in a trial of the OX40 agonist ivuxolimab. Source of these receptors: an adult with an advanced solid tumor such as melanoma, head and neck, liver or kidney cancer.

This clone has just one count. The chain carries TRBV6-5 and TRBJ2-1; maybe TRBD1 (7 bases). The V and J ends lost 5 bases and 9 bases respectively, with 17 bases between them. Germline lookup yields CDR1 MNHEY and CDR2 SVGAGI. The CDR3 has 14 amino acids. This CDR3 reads CASSQGGVLGEQFF. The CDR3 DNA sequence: TGTGCCAGCAGTCAGGGGGGCGTTTTGGGTGAGCAGTTCTTC.

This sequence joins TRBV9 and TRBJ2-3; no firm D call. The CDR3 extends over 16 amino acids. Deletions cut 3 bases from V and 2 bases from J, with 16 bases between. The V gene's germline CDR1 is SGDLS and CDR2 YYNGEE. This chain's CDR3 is CASSAEGGLFTDTQYF. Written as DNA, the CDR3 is TGTGCCAGCAGCGCCGAAGGCGGCCTATTCACAGATACGCAGTATTTT.

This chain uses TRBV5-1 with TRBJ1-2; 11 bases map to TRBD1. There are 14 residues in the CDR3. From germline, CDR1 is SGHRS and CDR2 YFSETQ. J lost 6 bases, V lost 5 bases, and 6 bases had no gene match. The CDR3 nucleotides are TGCGCCAGCAGGGGGACAGGGGGTATCGATGGCTACACCTTC. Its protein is CASRGTGGIDGYTF. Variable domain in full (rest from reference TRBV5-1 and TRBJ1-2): KAGVTQTPRYLIKTRGQQVTLSCSPISGHRSVSWYQQTPGQGLQFLFEYFSETQRNKGNFPGRFSGRQFSNSRSEMNVSTLELGDSALYLCASRGTGGIDGYTFGSGTRLTVV.